One and the same sample provided the 20 T cell receptor beta chains below, sequenced in a study of T cells in Graves' hyperthyroidism and ophthalmopathy. Amplification targeted TCR beta CDR3 regions from RNA transcripts. In the first-round RT-PCR of the TCR CDR3, the HTBI primer set was used. In TCRdb, the multiplex PCR reads were re-called with MiXCR into one record per CDR3 protein. The table shows 500,000 to 800,000 distinct CDR3 sequences, with 13% to 15% occurring only once. The sequencing sample was made of blood. These receptors all stem from a woman between 45 and 60 years old with Graves' ophthalmopathy.

V is TRBV5-4 and J is TRBJ2-1, with D possibly TRBD2 on 5 matching bases. The ends were cut back, 4 bases at V and 9 bases at J, with 14 bases in the middle. Per the germline V gene, CDR1 is SGHNT and CDR2 is YYREEE (reference sequence). There are 13 residues in the CDR3. The CDR3 sequence: CASSKTLGSEQFF. For the CDR3, the DNA is TGTGCCAGCAGCAAAACACTAGGAAGTGAGCAGTTCTTC.

The table lists this clonotype with many counts. The chain has TRBV28 and TRBJ2-7, with 9 positions matching TRBD1. Germline assignment: CDR1 MDHEN and CDR2 SYDVKM. The CDR3 is made up of 15 amino acids. V dropped 6 bases and J dropped 1; count of bases not matched to a gene: 7. CDR3 sequence: CASRITGGGSYEQYF. The CDR3 nucleotides are TGTGCCAGCAGAATAACAGGGGGCGGATCCTACGAGCAGTACTTC.

The V gene is TRBV18, the J gene TRBJ1-2, with D unclear. CDR3 length: 13 amino acids. Germline V lookup: CDR1 KGHSH, CDR2 LQKENI. Trimming left V 2 bases short and J 8 bases short, with 12 bases between. The CDR3 sequence: CASSPIPGEGYTF. DNA of the CDR3: TGTGCCAGCTCACCAATCCCAGGCGAGGGCTACACCTTC.

This clonotype was observed many times. The chain recombines TRBV18 with TRBJ2-3, with D unclear. Germline V gives CDR1 KGHSH, CDR2 LQKENI. With 5 bases removed from V and 1 base from J, the gap between germline ends came to 7 bases. The CDR3 length is 13 residues. In DNA, the CDR3 is TGTGCCAGCTCAGCAGGAGGCACAGATACGCAGTATTTT. Translated: CASSAGGTDTQYF.

The table lists this clonotype with a count of one. This sequence joins TRBV7-6 and TRBJ2-2, with TRBD2 matching 15 bases. The CDR3 extends over 20 amino acids. CDR1 SGHVS and CDR2 FNYEAQ come from the germline V gene. Trimming cost V 5 bases and J 3 bases; bases outside gene matches: 13. CDR3 sequence reads: CASSTGSTGTSGRYTGELFF. CDR3 nucleotides: TGTGCCAGCAGCACGGGGTCCACCGGGACTAGCGGGAGGTACACCGGGGAGCTGTTTTTT.

This clonotype was picked up many times. The genes are TRBV6-2 or TRBV6-3 and TRBJ2-1; TRBD2 aligns across 15 bases. The CDR3 covers 17 residues. Germline values: CDR1 MNHEY, CDR2 SVGEGT. The V and J ends lost 6 bases and 3 bases, in that order; junction bases with no gene match: 6. The CDR3 region is CASRRTSGRGFYNEQFF. The CDR3 region has the DNA TGTGCCAGCAGGAGGACTAGCGGGAGGGGGTTCTACAATGAGCAGTTCTTC.

The chain uses TRBV9 and TRBJ2-7; D ambiguous. In germline, CDR1 is SGDLS, CDR2 YYNGEE. The CDR3 totals 13 residues. V was pared by 0 bases and J by 6 bases, with 10 bases between. CDR3 sequence: CASSVDRVTEQYF. The CDR3 bases are TGTGCCAGCAGCGTAGATCGTGTCACCGAGCAGTACTTC.

This clonotype was seen repeatedly, ten times or more. The chain employs TRBV15 and TRBJ2-7; possibly TRBD1 for D (5 bases). Germline CDR1 and CDR2: LNHNV and YYDKDF (reference sequence). The CDR3 contains 13 residues. V was cut by 2 bases and J by 0 bases, with 5 bases left in between. Here the CDR3 reads CATSRQGSYEQYF. The CDR3 DNA reads TGTGCCACCAGCAGACAGGGCTCCTACGAGCAGTACTTC.

This clonotype came up a few times. The chain uses TRBV5-6 and TRBJ2-7; 11 nucleotides line up with TRBD2. Germline V gene data show CDR1 as SGHDT and CDR2 as YYEEEE. The CDR3 covers 16 residues. V was clipped by 0 bases and J by 1 base; unmatched bases: 3. The CDR3 DNA sequence: TGTGCCAGCAGCTTGGGACTAGCGGGACTTTCCTACGAGCAGTACTTC. Its protein product is CASSLGLAGLSYEQYF. The complete variable domain, with remaining parts taken from reference TRBV5-6 and TRBJ2-7, reads DAGVTQSPTHLIKTRGQQVTLRCSPKSGHDTVSWYQQALGQGPQFIFQYYEEEERQRGNFPDRFSGHQFPNYSSELNVNALLLGDSALYLCASSLGLAGLSYEQYFGPGTRLTVT.

Ten or more counts support this clonotype. The chain has TRBV20-1 and TRBJ2-7, with 9 bases identical to TRBD1. This CDR3 has 14 amino acids. With V trimmed by 3 bases and J by 2 bases, 5 bases remained unmatched. Germline CDR1 reads DFQATT; CDR2 reads SNEGSKA (reference sequence). Here the CDR3 reads CSARGQGFPYEQYF. The CDR3 DNA sequence: TGCAGTGCTAGGGGACAGGGTTTTCCCTACGAGCAGTACTTC.

This clonotype was observed at least ten times. The chain is built from TRBV9 and TRBJ2-7; a weak D match, TRBD2 (6 bases). The length of the CDR3 is 16 residues. Germline V lookup: CDR1 SGDLS, CDR2 YYNGEE. Trimming pared 4 bases from V and 0 bases from J, leaving 17 bases between. The CDR3 protein is CASSPIRDGSSYEQYF. Here the CDR3 DNA reads TGTGCCAGCAGCCCTATCCGGGACGGGAGCTCCTACGAGCAGTACTTC.

V and J are TRBV6-1 and TRBJ1-1; unclear D gene. The CDR3 covers 14 residues. The V gene's germline CDR1 is MNHNS and CDR2 SASEGT. Between the trimmed V and J ends, which lost 9 bases and 2 bases, there was a span of 16 bases. The CDR3 sequence is CASRRWEGNTEAFF. Here the CDR3 DNA reads TGTGCCAGTCGAAGGTGGGAGGGAAACACTGAAGCTTTCTTT.

The sample holds many counts of this clonotype. This chain joins TRBV11-2 and TRBJ2-5; 9 bases map to TRBD1. CDR1 SGHAT and CDR2 FQNNGV come from the germline V gene. J gave up 3 bases and V 0 bases, and 5 bases lay outside the gene matches. The CDR3 consists of 16 residues. The DNA of the CDR3 is TGTGCCAGCAGCTTAGATCAAAGGGACAGGGAAGAGACCCAGTACTTC. It codes for CASSLDQRDREETQYF.

This chain links TRBV5-1 with TRBJ2-5; a possible D gene is TRBD2 (6 bases). The CDR3 length is 14 residues. Trimming removed 2 bases from V and 4 bases from J, with 12 bases in between. Germline values: CDR1 SGHRS, CDR2 YFSETQ. CDR3 sequence (DNA): TGCGCCAGCAGCTTTTATCAGGAGGGAGAGACCCAGTACTTC. Residues: CASSFYQEGETQYF.

This clonotype was counted at least ten times. The CDR3 region has the DNA TGTGCCTGGGAGGACAGGGTGGGCACTGAAGCTTTCTTT. It translates to CAWEDRVGTEAFF. V usage is TRBV30 and J usage is TRBJ1-1; 8 nucleotides agree with TRBD1. V was pared by 5 bases and J by 4 bases, with 6 bases of the junction left unmatched. The CDR3 is made up of 13 amino acids. The germline gives CDR1 GTSNPN, CDR2 SVGIG (reference sequence).

V usage is TRBV4-3 and J usage is TRBJ2-7; D remains unclear. Trimming shortened V by 0 bases and J by 1 base, and 10 bases separated the two germline ends. Germline assignment: CDR1 LGHNA and CDR2 YSLEER. This CDR3 has 15 amino acids. The CDR3 reads CASSQENLGSYEQYF. DNA for the CDR3: TGCGCCAGCAGCCAAGAGAACCTGGGGTCCTACGAGCAGTACTTC.

This clonotype was counted many times. The genes are TRBV20-1 and TRBJ2-7, with 8 bases identical to TRBD2. This CDR3 has 15 residues. Germline CDR1 is DFQATT and CDR2 is SNEGSKA (reference sequence). The J segment lost 6 bases and the V segment lost 3 bases, leaving 13 bases of the junction unmatched. This chain's CDR3 is CSARTPSAGEGEQYF. The CDR3, as DNA: TGCAGTGCTAGGACCCCCTCAGCGGGAGAGGGCGAGCAGTACTTC.

The rearrangement uses TRBV10-3 and TRBJ1-3; D perhaps matches TRBD1 (5 bases). The CDR3 length is 12 residues. Germline loops: CDR1 ENHRY, CDR2 SYGVKD. V lost 8 bases, J lost 5 bases, and 10 bases lay in between. In DNA form, the CDR3 reads TGTGCCATCCGGGGACTGCGAAACACCATATATTTT. Protein: CAIRGLRNTIYF.

This clonotype has ten or more counts. The chain recombines TRBV4-1 with TRBJ2-7, with D possibly being TRBD1 (5 bases). Germline V gene data show CDR1 as MGHRA and CDR2 as YSYEKL. CDR3 length: 14 amino acids. Between the trimmed V and J ends, which lost 0 bases and 2 bases, there was a span of 8 bases. CDR3 loop: CASSQEEGAYEQYF. In DNA form, the CDR3 reads TGCGCCAGCAGCCAAGAAGAAGGGGCCTACGAGCAGTACTTC.

This clonotype was seen many times. The chain links TRBV7-3 to TRBJ2-7; maybe TRBD1 (6 bases). The CDR3 is 15 amino acids. Trimming took off 2 bases at V and 3 bases at J, with 14 bases between the two ends. CDR1 and CDR2 (germline): SGHTA, FQGTGA. CDR3 DNA: TGTGCCAGCAGCTTATTAGGACAGCCAAACTACGAGCAGTACTTC. It is translated as CASSLLGQPNYEQYF. Combining the CDR3 with reference TRBV7-3 and TRBJ2-7 gives the whole variable domain GAGVSQTPSNKVTEKGKYVELRCDPISGHTALYWYRQSLGQGPEFLIYFQGTGAADDSGLPNDRFFAVRPEGSVSTLKIQRTERGDSAVYLCASSLLGQPNYEQYFGPGTRLTVT.